The entry that follows covers one T cell receptor beta chain sequence. Libraries were prepared by immunoSEQ multiplex PCR; TCRdb keeps only in-frame clonotypes and omits some of them. The data hold tens of thousands of clones, with 82% observed a single time. This entry belongs to a study of blood T cell repertoires in COVID-19. Study-wide context: Samples representing acute and convalescent COVID-19 were sourced from the United States, Italy and Spain. The analysed material was cDNA or gDNA that came from T cells, B-cell-depleted T cells, or PBMCs.

V shed 3 bases and J shed 2 bases, with 7 bases lying between them. Germline CDR1 KGHSH, CDR2 LQKENI. This CDR3 has 13 residues. The rearrangement links TRBV18 to TRBJ1-1; the D gene is possibly TRBD1 (5 bases). Material for sequencing was peripheral blood. The receptor comes from a human donor with acute or convalescent COVID-19. The donor label of this sample is uncertain. The CDR3 bases are TGTGCCAGCTCACCGGGACTAAACACTGAAGCTTTCTTT. It codes for CASSPGLNTEAFF.